The source of this T cell receptor (beta chain) is a study of T cell responses to AZD1222 COVID-19 vaccine (dated by TCRdb to 2020 to 2023). Regarding the research as a whole: A total of 233 trial participants underwent TCR sequencing, of whom 207 received two doses of AZD1222 and about 25 received two doses of the MenACWY control vaccine. Enrollment into the trials was organized by age into subgroups of 18-55, 56-69 and 70-plus years, and those subgroups contained roughly 150, 30 and 60 TCR-sequenced participants, respectively.

Read against the paper, the sample's time point label means: about 28 days (+/-7) after the second vaccine dose. Because spike-specific TCR depth and breadth did not differ between the two schedules, AZD1222 recipients who got a second dose at roughly 4 weeks were pooled with those who got a second dose at roughly 12 weeks. The vaccinee samples were drawn from two UK trials, COV001 and COV002, one of which was a single-blind randomized controlled phase 2/3 trial testing AZD1222 (ChAdOx1 nCoV-19) in healthy adults. For TCRbeta chain sequencing, PBMC samples were collected from trial participants at day 0 and at day 28 after the second dose. In the case of this clone: There is no known antigen for this receptor. Base quality data are lacking; no much larger clone is found one base away.

The CDR3 regions of human TCRbeta chains were analyzed by immunosequencing. Concerning the study's data processing: Repertoire TCRs were matched against a reference library of SARS-CoV-2-specific TCRs generated with the MIRA antigen-specificity platform. Breadth meant the fraction of unique TCRs that were SARS-CoV-2-associated, whereas depth meant the fraction of total T cells that were SARS-CoV-2-associated. Using the MIRA data, each spike-specific TCR was mapped to the spike region that the TCR reacts to and placed in a CD4 or CD8 class. Log10-transformed breadth and depth values were compared by one-way ANOVA with Sidak's multiple comparisons tests. Here the immuneACCESS table is served through TCRdb, limited to in-frame sequences with V and J called. Missing clones are a known gap in these copies; in checked studies unresolved V genes cover under half, and the rest lacks a known reason. V, J and clone size derive from that table, while D and trimming were established from the DNA sequence. The sample includes about 56,000 clones, with approximately 80% observed a single time. The biggest ten clones account for less than 5% of the sample.

The CDR3 contains 15 residues, cysteine and phenylalanine counted. The read is trimmed to its CDR3 DNA, 45 bases read in frame from base 1. Ends trimmed: V by 0 bases, J by 8 bases; bases unmatched to a gene: 6. CDR1 is given as SGHRS and CDR2 as YFSETQ, both from the germline V gene. The paper's findings and limits, for the study overall: In the small 56-69-year group, the increase in depth fell short of significance, most likely because of low power. Conclusions about previously exposed vaccinees are limited because only five to seven AZD1222 recipients were SARS-CoV-2 seropositive at baseline. After two AZD1222 doses, both the breadth and the depth of spike-specific TCRs were significantly higher than at day 0 and than in MenACWY recipients. Epitopes outside the regions mutated in the B.1.351 and B.1.1.7 variants were reportedly recognized by nearly half of the unique spike-specific TCRs. Vaccine-associated CD4 TCRs spanned the whole spike protein, with dominant responses in regions 160-218 and 743-854. No day 14 peak-response samples were available, so repertoires were characterized only after the peak T cell response. Participants were mostly white British and included more females than males, and it was suggested by the authors that clonal diversity may have been underestimated.

The receptor was isolated from an adult who received the AZD1222 COVID-19 vaccine. The V and J genes are TRBV5-1 and TRBJ2-3; 10 bases in the middle match TRBD1. The sequencing used peripheral blood, collected 28 days after the second AZD1222 dose. The CDR3 loop reads CASSLAGTGVPTQYF. At the DNA level, the sequence is TGCGCCAGCAGCTTGGCCGGGACAGGGGTGCCTACGCAGTATTTT.